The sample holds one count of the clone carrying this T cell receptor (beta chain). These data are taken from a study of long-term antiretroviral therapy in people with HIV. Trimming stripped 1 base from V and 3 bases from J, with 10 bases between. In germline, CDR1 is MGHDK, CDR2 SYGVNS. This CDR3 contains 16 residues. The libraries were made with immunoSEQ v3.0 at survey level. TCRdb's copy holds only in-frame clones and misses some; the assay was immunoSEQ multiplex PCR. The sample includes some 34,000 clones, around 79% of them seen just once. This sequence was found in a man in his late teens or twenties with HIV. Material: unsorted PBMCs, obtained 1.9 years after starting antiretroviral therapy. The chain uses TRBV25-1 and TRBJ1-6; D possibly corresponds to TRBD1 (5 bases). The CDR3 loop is CASSEFGGNYNSPLHF. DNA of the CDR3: TGTGCCAGCAGTGAATTCGGGGGGAACTATAATTCACCCCTCCACTTT.